These 32 T cell receptor beta chains originate from one sample sequenced in a study of blood T cell repertoires in COVID-19. Some clones are missing from TCRdb's copy, which holds only in-frame ones; the method was immunoSEQ multiplex PCR. The sample has fewer than 70,000 clones; 75% to 95% are singletons. Input material: peripheral blood. These receptors were obtained from an elderly woman with active COVID-19.

The rearrangement joins TRBV2 to TRBJ1-4; 8 bases align to TRBD1. CDR3 length: 18 residues. V shed 4 bases, J shed 7 bases, and the junction held 17 bases outside the gene matches. The germline V gene has CDR1 SNHLY and CDR2 FYNNEI. CDR3 DNA sequence: TGTGCCAGCAGTGGGGGACAGGAGGATTTCCCCGGGGGTGAAAAACTGTTTTTT. Its translation is CASSGGQEDFPGGEKLFF.

V and J are TRBV19 and TRBJ2-3; D gene uncertain. The germline gives CDR1 LNHDA, CDR2 SQIVND (reference sequence). This CDR3 is 13 amino acids long. V lost 6 bases, J lost 0 bases, and 7 bases lay in between. CDR3 sequence: CASSQTSTDTQYF. As DNA, the CDR3 is TGTGCCAGTAGCCAGACTAGCACAGATACGCAGTATTTT. The full variable domain, completed using reference TRBV19 and TRBJ2-3, is DGGITQSPKYLFRKEGQNVTLSCEQNLNHDAMYWYRQDPGQGLRLIYYSQIVNDFQKGDIAEGYSVSREKKESFPLTVTSAQKNPTAFYLCASSQTSTDTQYFGPGTRLTVL.

This chain joins TRBV27 and TRBJ2-3; D gene uncertain. This CDR3 has 14 residues. The V gene lost 6 bases and the J gene lost 1 base, with 11 bases spanning the gap. Per germline, CDR1 MNHEY and CDR2 SMNVEV (reference sequence). The CDR3 sequence: CASSSQSRTDTQYF. Written as DNA, the CDR3 is TGTGCCAGCAGCTCCCAGTCCCGCACAGATACGCAGTATTTT.

The chain employs TRBV29-1 and TRBJ2-6, with 9 nucleotides matching TRBD1. J gave up 0 bases and V 6 bases, and 9 bases lay outside the gene matches. The CDR3 is 17 amino acids. CDR1 is SQVTM, CDR2 ANQGSEA, per germline. CDR3 sequence (DNA): TGCAGCGTACTCCCGGGACAGGGACTCTCTGGGGCCAACGTCCTGACTTTC. Translated, it gives CSVLPGQGLSGANVLTF.

The genes are TRBV2 and TRBJ2-1; TRBD2 matches at 8 bases. CDR3 length: 16 residues. J was trimmed by 7 bases and V by 6 bases; bases with no gene match: 14. Germline lookup yields CDR1 SNHLY and CDR2 FYNNEI. CDR3 sequence: CASRTGLAGGRNEQFF. CDR3 DNA sequence: TGTGCCAGCAGGACAGGACTAGCTGGGGGGAGGAATGAGCAGTTCTTC.

This chain joins TRBV10-3 and TRBJ1-1, with unresolved D. Germline values: CDR1 ENHRY, CDR2 SYGVKD. This CDR3 comprises 13 residues. Deletions cut 2 bases from V and 5 bases from J, with 9 bases between. The CDR3 DNA is TGTGCCATCAGTGAGACATCCAGAACTGAAGCTTTCTTT. Protein: CAISETSRTEAFF.

The chain uses TRBV5-4 and TRBJ2-3, with 11 bases identical to TRBD2. The CDR3 is 17 residues long. Per germline, CDR1 SGHNT and CDR2 YYREEE (reference sequence). The V and J ends lost 1 base and 2 bases, in that order; junction bases with no gene match: 6. CDR3 DNA: TGTGCCAGCAGCTTGCCTAGCGGGGGGCCAAACACAGATACGCAGTATTTT. It yields the protein CASSLPSGGPNTDTQYF.

Here the CDR3 reads CASSQPGQGANEQYF. CDR3 coding DNA: TGTGCCAGCAGTCAGCCGGGACAGGGGGCGAACGAGCAGTACTTC. The V and J genes are TRBV6-6 and TRBJ2-7, with 12 bases matching TRBD1. Looked up from germline, CDR1 is MNHNY and CDR2 is SVGAGI (reference sequence). This CDR3 has 15 residues. V shed 5 bases and J 5 bases; nucleotides not matched to a gene: 7.

The chain recombines TRBV5-1 with TRBJ1-1; a possible D gene is TRBD1 (6 bases). Per germline, CDR1 SGHRS and CDR2 YFSETQ. The CDR3 totals 11 residues. Trimming pared 4 bases from V and 6 bases from J, leaving 7 bases between. CDR3: CASSAGAEAFF. In DNA form, the CDR3 reads TGCGCCAGCAGCGCAGGGGCTGAAGCTTTCTTT.

This clone appeared a single time. The V and J genes are TRBV19 and TRBJ1-1; TRBD1 matches at 7 bases. Per the germline V gene, CDR1 is LNHDA and CDR2 is SQIVND (reference sequence). The CDR3 length is 16 residues. Unmatched junction bases numbered 14, after V lost 7 bases and J lost 3 bases. The CDR3 bases are TGTGCCAGTACCAAGCGAAAGGGGGCCGGGGACACTGAAGCTTTCTTT. Encoded protein: CASTKRKGAGDTEAFF.

The rearrangement uses TRBV27 and TRBJ1-6; 7 bases are shared with TRBD1. The CDR3 is 13 residues long. V lost 6 bases, J lost 9 bases, and 5 bases stayed unmatched. Germline values: CDR1 MNHEY, CDR2 SMNVEV (reference sequence). This chain's CDR3 is CASREDRFSPLHF. DNA of the CDR3: TGTGCCAGCAGGGAGGACAGGTTTTCACCCCTCCACTTT.

This chain connects TRBV15 to TRBJ2-5; 7 bases are a match to TRBD1. This CDR3 contains 15 residues. Trimming cost V 4 bases and J 1 base; bases outside gene matches: 6. Germline CDR1 and CDR2: LNHNV and YYDKDF (reference sequence). The CDR3 sequence is CATSTDRQGQETQYF. Written as DNA, the CDR3 is TGTGCCACCAGCACGGACCGACAGGGCCAAGAGACCCAGTACTTC.

This sequence joins TRBV7-2 and TRBJ2-2; TRBD2 agrees at 8 bases. The CDR3 length is 15 residues. The ends lost 5 bases at V and 1 base at J; junction bases unmatched: 3. The germline CDR1 and CDR2 sequences are SGHTA and FQGNSA. CDR3 loop: CASSPGLENTGELFF. CDR3 DNA sequence: TGTGCCAGCAGCCCGGGACTAGAGAACACCGGGGAGCTGTTTTTT.

V and J are TRBV19 and TRBJ2-1; 7 bases match TRBD2. V was clipped by 3 bases and J by 0 bases; unmatched bases: 8. There are 17 residues in the CDR3. Germline assignment: CDR1 LNHDA and CDR2 SQIVND (reference sequence). The CDR3 DNA reads as TGTGCCAGTAGTATTTGGGCGGGGGTCAGCTCCTACAATGAGCAGTTCTTC. Translating gives CASSIWAGVSSYNEQFF.

The chain combines TRBV2 with TRBJ2-3, with TRBD2 identical over 10 bases. V gave up 6 bases and J gave up 4 bases; unmatched junction bases: 7. CDR1 is SNHLY and CDR2 is FYNNEI in the germline V gene. CDR3 length: 15 residues. The CDR3 region is CASRYSSGGPDTQYF. The DNA for the CDR3 is TGTGCCAGCAGGTACTCTAGCGGGGGCCCAGATACGCAGTATTTT.

A single count supports this clone. The V call is TRBV7-6, the J call TRBJ2-6, with D unresolved. Germline V gene sequence: CDR1 SGHVS, CDR2 FNYEAQ. The V gene lost 1 base and the J gene lost 0 bases, with 10 bases spanning the gap. The CDR3 runs 17 residues. The CDR3 bases are TGTGCCAGCAGCTTAGGACACCTGCCCTCTGGGGCCAACGTCCTGACTTTC. Translating gives CASSLGHLPSGANVLTF.

V gene TRBV2 combines with J gene TRBJ1-3, with D perhaps TRBD1 (5 bases). This CDR3 spans 16 amino acids. Germline V gene lookup returns CDR1 SNHLY and CDR2 FYNNEI. Between the trimmed V and J ends, which lost 7 bases and 0 bases, there was a span of 16 bases. The CDR3 DNA sequence: TGTGCCAGCACCAGAGGTTTACAGGACTCTGGAAACACCATATATTTT. Its translation: CASTRGLQDSGNTIYF.

This sequence joins TRBV5-1 and TRBJ1-2; tentatively, D is TRBD1 (6 bases). The V end was cut by 0 bases, the J end by 4 bases, with 13 bases between. Germline V gene sequence: CDR1 SGHRS, CDR2 YFSETQ. CDR3 length: 15 residues. The CDR3 DNA reads as TGCGCCAGCAGCTTGGAGACAGGAGATACCTATGGCTACACCTTC. Residues: CASSLETGDTYGYTF.

This chain connects TRBV5-4 to TRBJ1-1; D might be TRBD1 (6 bases). Germline assignment: CDR1 SGHNT and CDR2 YYREEE (reference sequence). Trimming stripped 0 bases from V and 4 bases from J, with 10 bases between. The CDR3 has 14 residues. CDR3 DNA sequence: TGTGCCAGCAGCTTGGCAGGGGTCCCCACTGAAGCTTTCTTT. As protein: CASSLAGVPTEAFF.

This chain connects TRBV28 to TRBJ2-5; maybe TRBD2 (5 bases). Germline CDR1 is MDHEN and CDR2 is SYDVKM. CDR3 length: 14 amino acids. The V end lost 4 bases, the J end lost 1 base, and 10 bases lay between the germline ends. This CDR3 is CASSSTRVQETQYF. The CDR3 nucleotides read TGTGCCAGCAGTTCTACTAGGGTCCAAGAGACCCAGTACTTC.

The V gene is TRBV7-9, the J gene TRBJ2-7; 8 positions match TRBD1. CDR1 is SEHNR and CDR2 is FQNEAQ in the germline V gene (reference sequence). Germline trimming cut 4 bases from V and 10 bases from J; bases unmatched to any gene: 9. The CDR3 spans 13 residues. Written as DNA, the CDR3 is TGTGCCAGCAGCTCAATAGACAGGGGTAATCAGTACGTC. It translates to CASSSIDRGNQYV.

The chain uses TRBV7-9 and TRBJ2-7; 8 bases match TRBD1. Trimming removed 4 bases from V and 5 bases from J; junction bases left unmatched: 7. Germline CDR1 and CDR2: SEHNR and FQNEAQ (reference sequence). The CDR3 length is 14 residues. The CDR3 reads CASSSDRGADEQYF. The CDR3 bases are TGTGCCAGCAGCTCCGACAGGGGCGCGGACGAGCAGTACTTC. Using reference TRBV7-9 and TRBJ2-7 for the parts outside the CDR3, the full variable domain is DTGVSQNPRHKITKRGQNVTFRCDPISEHNRLYWYRQTLGQGPEFLTYFQNEAQLEKSRLLSDRFSAERPKGSFSTLEIQRTEQGDSAMYLCASSSDRGADEQYFGPGTRLTVT.

V usage is TRBV3-1 (or the pseudogene TRBV3-2) and J usage is TRBJ2-1, with TRBD2 matching 12 bases. The ends lost 0 bases at V and 9 bases at J; junction bases unmatched: 3. Germline loops: CDR1 LGHDT, CDR2 YNNKEL (reference sequence). The CDR3 extends over 15 amino acids. DNA for the CDR3: TGTGCCAGCAGCCAAGATGTGACTAGCGGGAGTGAGCAGTTCTTC. Protein product: CASSQDVTSGSEQFF.

The chain combines TRBV24-1 with TRBJ2-3, with TRBD2 identical over 10 bases. CDR1 is KGHDR, CDR2 SFDVKD, per germline. Trimming removed 4 bases from V and 2 bases from J; junction bases left unmatched: 5. This CDR3 has 16 residues. The CDR3 here is CATSDPSGSPTDTQYF. CDR3 DNA sequence: TGTGCCACCAGTGACCCTAGCGGGAGCCCCACAGATACGCAGTATTTT.

The chain employs TRBV18 and TRBJ1-6, with 7 bases matching TRBD1. Trimming took 3 bases from V and 6 from J; bases not matched to a gene: 8. Looked up from germline, CDR1 is KGHSH and CDR2 is LQKENI. This CDR3 contains 16 residues. For the CDR3, the DNA is TGTGCCAGCTCACCCGACAGGGTCAGCTTTAATTCACCCCTCCACTTT. It encodes CASSPDRVSFNSPLHF.

The chain carries TRBV6-5 and TRBJ2-3, with unresolved D. This CDR3 contains 15 residues. Germline assignment: CDR1 MNHEY and CDR2 SVGAGI. V was pared by 7 bases and J by 0 bases, with 14 bases between. CDR3 nucleotides: TGTGCCAGCAACCCCCGAGGAACTAGCACAGATACGCAGTATTTT. As protein: CASNPRGTSTDTQYF.

The CDR3 region is CASHNLRGLPDTQYF. In DNA, the CDR3 is TGTGCCAGTCATAATCTACGGGGGTTACCAGATACGCAGTATTTT. This sequence joins TRBV7-8 and TRBJ2-3; a possible D gene is TRBD2 (6 bases). The CDR3 is 15 residues long. Germline CDR1 and CDR2: SGHVS and FQNEAQ. Between the trimmed V and J ends, which lost 9 bases and 4 bases, there was a span of 20 bases.

This chain links TRBV27 with TRBJ1-6; a weak D match, TRBD1 (6 bases). CDR3 length equals 13 residues. The V end was cut by 3 bases, the J end by 10 bases, with 10 bases between. Looked up from germline, CDR1 is MNHEY and CDR2 is SMNVEV (reference sequence). This chain's CDR3 is CASSLYRESPLHF. CDR3 coding DNA: TGTGCCAGCAGTTTGTACAGGGAATCACCCCTCCACTTT.

This clone has only one observation. V usage is TRBV3-1 (or the pseudogene TRBV3-2) and J usage is TRBJ2-3; D may be TRBD2 (6 bases). Trimming removed 3 bases from V and 11 bases from J, with 18 bases in between. Germline V gene data show CDR1 as LGHDT and CDR2 as YNNKEL (reference sequence). The CDR3 length is 14 residues. CDR3 nucleotide sequence: TGTGCCAGCAGCCACGTGGTAGGGGCGGAGGGGCAGTATTTT. Its protein product is CASSHVVGAEGQYF.

V gene TRBV29-1 combines with J gene TRBJ2-7; 9 bases match TRBD2. Germline lookup yields CDR1 SQVTM and CDR2 ANQGSEA. The ends lost 4 bases at V and 5 bases at J; junction bases unmatched: 3. The CDR3 sequence is 12 residues long. CDR3 region: CSVGLAGNEQYF. The DNA of the CDR3 is TGCAGCGTTGGCCTAGCGGGAAACGAGCAGTACTTC.

This chain connects TRBV3-1 (or the pseudogene TRBV3-2) to TRBJ1-2; 8 bases match TRBD1. This CDR3 contains 15 residues. CDR1 is LGHDT and CDR2 is YNNKEL in the germline V gene (reference sequence). The J segment lost 4 bases and the V segment lost 0 bases, leaving 4 bases of the junction unmatched. Here the CDR3 DNA reads TGTGCCAGCAGCCAAGATATAGGACAGGGCTATGGCTACACCTTC. It encodes CASSQDIGQGYGYTF.

This chain joins TRBV19 and TRBJ2-5; 10 nucleotides match TRBD2. Per the germline V gene, CDR1 is LNHDA and CDR2 is SQIVND (reference sequence). The junction had 7 bases not matched to a gene; V was cut back by 1 base and J by 5 bases. This CDR3 region has 16 residues. DNA for the CDR3: TGTGCCAGTAGTATAGGAGGTAGCGGGGGGTGGGAGACCCAGTACTTC. Translated: CASSIGGSGGWETQYF.